The 25 T cell receptor beta chains below come from one sample, sequenced in a study of regulatory T cells in long-lasting Graves disease. Relying on iRepertoire HTBI primers and Arm-PCR of CDR3 regions, the team built TCR beta libraries. TCRdb called the multiplex PCR reads again in MiXCR, with one record for every CDR3 protein. The sample yields 400,000 to 500,000 distinct CDR3 sequences, 20% to 25% seen once. Time point denoted: persistent/refractory GD, antithyroid drugs over 5 years with positive TRAb. The TCR library was prepared using RNA isolated from PBMCs. This specimen consisted of peripheral blood mononuclear cells (PBMCs), obtained when the disease was refractory, from a patient treated with antithyroid drugs. These receptors came from a female donor with Graves disease.

The rearrangement uses TRBV12-3 or TRBV12-4 and TRBJ2-1, with D tentatively TRBD2 (5 bases). Between the trimmed V and J ends, which lost 7 bases and 2 bases, there was a span of 15 bases. CDR3 length: 15 amino acids. CDR3 coding DNA: TGTGCCAGCACCTCCCTCGGAGGAACCTACAATGAGCAGTTCTTC. Its translation is CASTSLGGTYNEQFF.

This clonotype was seen more than once but under ten times. The chain carries TRBV6-2 or TRBV6-3 and TRBJ2-5; D uncertain. This CDR3 has 15 residues. Germline assignment: CDR1 MNHEY and CDR2 SVGEGT. V lost 2 bases to trimming and J lost 2 bases, with 12 bases between them. The CDR3 loop is CASSYDQRLQETQYF. CDR3 bases: TGTGCCAGCAGTTACGACCAGAGATTACAAGAGACCCAGTACTTC.

At least ten counts were recorded for this clonotype. V gene TRBV12-3 or TRBV12-4 combines with J gene TRBJ1-2; D remains unclear. V was pared by 6 bases and J by 7 bases, with 15 bases between. CDR3 length equals 13 residues. The CDR3 DNA reads TGTGCCAGCAGCAAGACACGGAGCGGTGGCTACACCTTC. Translating gives CASSKTRSGGYTF.

This clonotype has a handful of counts. The chain couples TRBV27 to TRBJ2-6; TRBD1 matches at 10 bases. CDR3 length equals 18 residues. CDR1 MNHEY and CDR2 SMNVEV come from the germline V gene (reference sequence). Germline trimming cut 6 bases from V and 1 base from J; bases unmatched to any gene: 9. The CDR3 is CASSEAGTGVSGANVLTF. CDR3 bases: TGTGCCAGCAGCGAGGCCGGGACAGGGGTGTCTGGGGCCAACGTCCTGACTTTC. Drawing the rest from reference TRBV27 and TRBJ2-6, the complete variable domain is EAQVTQNPRYLITVTGKKLTVTCSQNMNHEYMSWYRQDPGLGLRQIYYSMNVEVTDKGDVPEGYKVSRKEKRNFPLILESPSPNQTSLYFCASSEAGTGVSGANVLTFGAGSRLTVL.

The chain employs TRBV27 and TRBJ2-7, with D unresolved. V was cut by 5 bases and J by 4 bases, with 12 bases left in between. The CDR3 extends over 13 amino acids. Per the germline V gene, CDR1 is MNHEY and CDR2 is SMNVEV (reference sequence). The CDR3: CASSLLPGYEQYF. CDR3 sequence (DNA): TGTGCCAGCAGTCTTCTCCCGGGTTACGAGCAGTACTTC.

This clonotype was seen repeatedly, ten times or more. The chain couples TRBV11-2 to TRBJ2-5; D is unresolved. V gave up 5 bases and J gave up 4 bases, with 5 bases separating them. The CDR3 loop spans 11 amino acids. Germline V lookup: CDR1 SGHAT, CDR2 FQNNGV. DNA of the CDR3: TGTGCCAGCAGCACGCGAGAGACCCAGTACTTC. Residues: CASSTRETQYF.

This clonotype has at least ten counts. At one boundary the junction diverges from the germline segment, which might be a read error. The CDR3, as DNA: TGTGCCAGCAGCCTAGCGGCGGGCAACACTGAAGCTTTCTTT. Its protein product is CASSLAAGNTEAFF. V gene TRBV7-2 combines with J gene TRBJ1-1; D is uncertain. Germline V CDR1 and CDR2: SGHTA, FQGNSA. This CDR3 spans 14 amino acids.

As regards this clonotype: A much larger clonotype is one base distant, so this may be a read error. CDR3 amino acids: CASSLPGGEAEQYF. Here the CDR3 DNA reads TGTGCCAGCAGTTTACCGGGAGGCGAGGCCGAGCAGTACTTC. V gene TRBV27 combines with J gene TRBJ2-7; 7 bases line up with TRBD2. The CDR3 has 14 residues. Germline V gives CDR1 MNHEY, CDR2 SMNVEV (reference sequence). The V gene end was trimmed by 2 bases and the J gene end by 6 bases; junction bases not matched to a gene: 7.

This clonotype was observed at least ten times. The V and J genes are TRBV6-1 and TRBJ1-5, with D hard to call. CDR1 and CDR2 (germline): MNHNS, SASEGT. Trimming pared 7 bases from V and 5 bases from J, leaving 12 bases between. This CDR3 comprises 13 residues. Here the CDR3 DNA reads TGTGCCAGCACCCCACGGCGGGATCAGCCCCAGCATTTT. This codes for CASTPRRDQPQHF.

This clonotype was recorded at least ten times. V is TRBV7-9 and J is TRBJ2-7; possible D gene TRBD1, 6 bases. This CDR3 contains 15 residues. In germline, CDR1 is SEHNR, CDR2 FQNEAQ (reference sequence). The V gene lost 3 bases and the J gene lost 6 bases, with 18 bases spanning the gap. The CDR3 sequence is CASSFPGQGKGEQYF. The CDR3 bases are TGTGCCAGCAGCTTTCCGGGACAAGGGAAAGGCGAGCAGTACTTC.

This clonotype came up a few times. The chain employs TRBV10-3 and TRBJ2-7, with 12 bases identical to TRBD2. The germline V gene encodes CDR1 ENHRY and CDR2 SYGVKD. CDR3 length equals 21 residues. Trimming at V came to 4 bases and at J to 7 bases, leaving 26 bases not matched to a gene. The CDR3 DNA reads as TGTGCCATCAGTGGACAAAAGATGGACTGGCGCCTAGCGGGAGGGCCGGGGGAGCAGTACTTC. Translation: CAISGQKMDWRLAGGPGEQYF.

The genes are TRBV29-1 and TRBJ2-7; D gene ambiguous. The CDR3 contains 11 residues. V shed 2 bases and J shed 6 bases, with 8 bases lying between them. Germline CDR1 and CDR2: SQVTM and ANQGSEA. The CDR3 loop reads CSVERTGEQYF. In nucleotides, the CDR3 is TGCAGCGTTGAACGAACGGGCGAGCAGTACTTC.

The chain combines TRBV27 with TRBJ2-1; tentatively, D is TRBD2 (6 bases). Germline-derived CDR1 and CDR2 are MNHEY and SMNVEV (reference sequence). V was pared by 2 bases and J by 6 bases, with 11 bases between. The CDR3 has 14 amino acids. For the CDR3, the DNA is TGTGCCAGCAGTTTAGGAGGAGGGGCCAATGAGCAGTTCTTC. Amino acids: CASSLGGGANEQFF.

This clonotype was counted at least ten times. This chain links TRBV7-2 with TRBJ1-2; maybe TRBD1 (6 bases). Per germline, CDR1 SGHTA and CDR2 FQGNSA. CDR3 length: 17 amino acids. V was cut by 5 bases and J by 5 bases, with 24 bases left in between. The CDR3: CASSRSNMGHGDYGYTF. The CDR3 nucleotides read TGTGCCAGCAGCCGTTCAAATATGGGACACGGAGATTATGGCTACACCTTC.

This clonotype was counted at least ten times. The chain is built from TRBV5-1 and TRBJ1-1, with TRBD1 identical over 9 bases. The trim removed 0 bases at V and 0 bases at J, leaving 0 bases unmatched. The CDR3 is 15 residues long. In germline, CDR1 is SGHRS, CDR2 YFSETQ. Here the CDR3 DNA reads TGCGCCAGCAGCTTGGGGGACAGGGTGAACACTGAAGCTTTCTTT. Translation gives CASSLGDRVNTEAFF.

This clonotype was seen ten or more times. J is TRBJ2-4 and V is TRBV2; D remains unclear. Germline V CDR1 and CDR2: SNHLY, FYNNEI. The CDR3 is 12 residues long. V was pared by 7 bases and J by 1 base, with 5 bases between. In DNA form, the CDR3 reads TGTGCCAGCATCGGTGCCAAAAACATTCAGTACTTC. Translating gives CASIGAKNIQYF.

This chain connects TRBV12-3 or TRBV12-4 to TRBJ1-3; 7 nucleotides line up with TRBD1. V lost 3 bases, J lost 3 bases, and 2 bases stayed unmatched. The CDR3 has 14 residues. CDR3 residues: CASSFGTDGNTIYF. The CDR3 DNA reads TGTGCCAGCAGTTTTGGGACAGATGGAAACACCATATATTTT.

In its sample, this clonotype was seen a few times. The chain links TRBV30 to TRBJ1-1; D possibly corresponds to TRBD1 (6 bases). The germline V gene encodes CDR1 GTSNPN and CDR2 SVGIG (reference sequence). The CDR3 runs 15 residues. V was clipped by 0 bases and J by 6 bases, with 17 bases between them. CDR3 residues: CAWSVLGAPRAEAFF. CDR3 sequence (DNA): TGTGCCTGGAGTGTACTGGGGGCCCCGCGGGCTGAAGCTTTCTTT.

Ten or more counts support this clonotype. This chain links TRBV28 with TRBJ1-2; D is unclear. CDR1 MDHEN and CDR2 SYDVKM come from the germline V gene. This CDR3 contains 12 residues. The V end lost 4 bases, the J end lost 5 bases, and 8 bases lay between the germline ends. The CDR3 DNA reads TGTGCCAGCAGTTCCCTAACATATGGCTACACCTTC. Translation gives CASSSLTYGYTF.

This clonotype appeared a few times. CDR3: CSARDLRTSVYEQYF. The CDR3 bases are TGCAGTGCTAGAGATTTAAGGACTAGCGTTTACGAGCAGTACTTC. The chain employs TRBV20-1 and TRBJ2-7, with TRBD2 matching over 9 bases. V shed 0 bases, J shed 4 bases, and the junction held 7 bases outside the gene matches. Per germline, CDR1 DFQATT and CDR2 SNEGSKA (reference sequence). The CDR3 runs 15 residues.

This clonotype was recorded at least ten times. The chain employs TRBV29-1 and TRBJ1-2; 8 bases agree with TRBD1. The CDR3 has 12 amino acids. Germline CDR1 is SQVTM and CDR2 is ANQGSEA. With V trimmed by 5 bases and J by 4 bases, 3 bases remained unmatched. The CDR3 coding sequence is TGCAGCGTTTCCGGGACAGGCTATGGCTACACCTTC. Translation gives CSVSGTGYGYTF. Full variable domain (remainder filled in from reference TRBV29-1 and TRBJ1-2): SAVISQKPSRDICQRGTSLTIQCQVDSQVTMMFWYRQQPGQSLTLIATANQGSEATYESGFVIDKFPISRPNLTFSTLTVSNMSPEDSSIYLCSVSGTGYGYTFGSGTRLTVV.

The chain couples TRBV12-3 or TRBV12-4 to TRBJ2-1, with D possibly matching TRBD2 (5 bases). V was pared by 3 bases and J by 5 bases, with 8 bases between. The CDR3 is 13 amino acids. This CDR3 is CASSFTGDNEQFF. The CDR3 DNA sequence: TGTGCCAGCAGTTTCACCGGGGACAATGAGCAGTTCTTC.

The J gene is TRBJ1-1, the V gene TRBV29-1; 8 bases agree with TRBD1. CDR1 and CDR2 (germline): SQVTM, ANQGSEA. V shed 6 bases and J 1 base; nucleotides not matched to a gene: 1. The CDR3 is 12 residues long. CDR3 sequence (DNA): TGCAGCGTCACAGGGGGGAACACTGAAGCTTTCTTT. Translated: CSVTGGNTEAFF.

CDR3 residues: CSVGQDYEQYF. The CDR3 coding sequence is TGCAGCGTTGGACAGGACTACGAGCAGTACTTC. The chain carries TRBV29-1 and TRBJ2-7; tentatively, D is TRBD1 (6 bases). CDR3 length: 11 residues. The ends were cut back, 4 bases at V and 3 bases at J, with 7 bases in the middle. Per the germline V gene, CDR1 is SQVTM and CDR2 is ANQGSEA.

This clonotype occurred many times. V gene TRBV7-6 combines with J gene TRBJ2-5, with a weak D call TRBD2 (6 bases). V shed 7 bases and J shed 4 bases, with 16 bases lying between them. This CDR3 contains 14 residues. Germline CDR1 SGHVS, CDR2 FNYEAQ. CDR3 sequence: CASTFQVGGETQYF. In DNA form, the CDR3 reads TGTGCCAGCACCTTTCAGGTGGGAGGAGAGACCCAGTACTTC.